Following are 30 T cell receptor beta chains from one sample sequenced in a study of cytomegalovirus exposure and HLA in healthy donors. The PCR employed 60 Vbeta primers together with 13 Jbeta primers. Assay: immunoSEQ multiplex PCR; the TCRdb copy retains only in-frame clones and omits some. This sample carries fewer than 200,000 clones, approximately 80% of them seen once, and the ten largest clones take over 2%. The specimen sequenced was PBMCs. The receptors were sampled from a man aged 55-75 years in good health and CMV-seronegative.

This clone was picked up one time. V usage is TRBV4-1 and J usage is TRBJ1-5, with D uncertain. The CDR3 runs to 16 residues. Germline CDR1 reads MGHRA; CDR2 reads YSYEKL. The germline V and J ends were trimmed by 3 bases and 10 bases, with 22 bases remaining between them. CDR3 sequence: CASSQLHSVENLPQHF. The DNA of the CDR3 is TGCGCCAGCAGCCAGTTACATAGCGTGGAAAATCTTCCCCAGCATTTT.

About this clone: This specimen includes other DNA sequences encoding the same CDR3. The chain couples TRBV19 to TRBJ1-5; 8 positions agree with TRBD1. The germline V gene has CDR1 LNHDA and CDR2 SQIVND (reference sequence). The CDR3 extends over 13 amino acids. V dropped 5 bases and J dropped 5; count of bases not matched to a gene: 2. CDR3 residues: CASSPDRDQPQHF. As DNA, the CDR3 is TGTGCCAGTAGTCCGGACAGGGATCAGCCCCAGCATTTT.

This clone appeared once. This chain joins TRBV18 and TRBJ2-3; 7 nucleotides align to TRBD2. The CDR3 runs 14 residues. The ends lost 3 bases at V and 4 bases at J; junction bases unmatched: 4. CDR1 is KGHSH and CDR2 is LQKENI in the germline V gene. CDR3 loop: CASSPSGVADTQYF. DNA of the CDR3: TGTGCCAGCTCACCGAGCGGGGTGGCAGATACGCAGTATTTT.

J is TRBJ1-2 and V is TRBV5-6; no firm D call. This CDR3 has 11 amino acids. Trimming took 0 bases from V and 6 from J, leaving 3 bases between them. From germline, CDR1 is SGHDT and CDR2 YYEEEE. CDR3 bases: TGTGCCAGCAGCTTGGAGCATGGCTACACCTTC. Translation gives CASSLEHGYTF.

This clone was picked up a small number of times. J is TRBJ1-4 and V is TRBV27; D is uncertain. This CDR3 region has 14 residues. V lost 10 bases and J lost 3, with 15 bases in between. Per germline, CDR1 MNHEY and CDR2 SMNVEV (reference sequence). As DNA, the CDR3 is TGTGCCATAACGGGGAGTAGGGCTAATGAAAAACTGTTTTTT. Its translation is CAITGSRANEKLFF.

CDR3 sequence: CASSRPSSGGGNYEQYF. The CDR3 bases are TGTGCCAGCAGCCGACCGAGCTCAGGGGGCGGCAACTACGAGCAGTACTTC. The chain joins TRBV5-5 to TRBJ2-7, with 8 bases aligning to TRBD1. With V trimmed by 4 bases and J by 3 bases, 15 bases remained unmatched. CDR1 is SGHKS and CDR2 is YYEKEE in the germline V gene (reference sequence). The CDR3 is 17 residues long.

V gene TRBV27 combines with J gene TRBJ1-5; D is possibly TRBD1 (5 bases). The V gene lost 6 bases and the J gene lost 3 bases, with 15 bases spanning the gap. Germline CDR1 reads MNHEY; CDR2 reads SMNVEV (reference sequence). This CDR3 has 15 amino acids. The CDR3 DNA reads as TGTGCCAGCAGGCCCTCAGGGAATTACAATCAGCCCCAGCATTTT. This codes for CASRPSGNYNQPQHF.

The chain has TRBV14 and TRBJ2-1, with 14 bases aligning to TRBD2. Germline values: CDR1 SGHDN, CDR2 FVKESK. The CDR3 length is 18 residues. V lost 3 bases to trimming and J lost 8 bases; unmatched junction nucleotides: 12. CDR3 bases: TGTGCCAGCAGCCAGGAGCCCCCGGGACTAGCGGGAGAAGATGAGCAGTTCTTC. It translates to CASSQEPPGLAGEDEQFF.

The CDR3 protein is CASISGRDGPYEQYF. For the CDR3, the DNA is TGTGCCAGCATTAGCGGGCGGGACGGTCCCTACGAGCAGTACTTC. The chain uses TRBV2 and TRBJ2-7; 7 bases match TRBD2. Germline CDR1 SNHLY, CDR2 FYNNEI. The CDR3 contains 15 residues. Trimming removed 7 bases from V and 2 bases from J; junction bases left unmatched: 11.

The chain recombines TRBV13 with TRBJ1-2, with unresolved D. The germline V and J ends were trimmed by 6 bases and 5 bases, with 19 bases remaining between them. CDR1 PRHDT and CDR2 FYEKMQ come from the germline V gene (reference sequence). The CDR3 consists of 15 residues. The CDR3: CASSPNGDEMYGYTF. CDR3 bases: TGTGCCAGCAGTCCCAATGGAGATGAGATGTATGGCTACACCTTC.

V usage is TRBV29-1 and J usage is TRBJ1-4, with D perhaps matching TRBD1 (6 bases). V shed 6 bases and J shed 0 bases, with 8 bases lying between them. Looked up from germline, CDR1 is SQVTM and CDR2 is ANQGSEA. The CDR3 runs 13 residues. For the CDR3, the DNA is TGCAGCGTACAGGGTCCAACTAATGAAAAACTGTTTTTT. Its protein product is CSVQGPTNEKLFF.

This clone was detected once. The chain employs TRBV5-1 and TRBJ2-7; 10 bases align to TRBD1. CDR1 is SGHRS, CDR2 YFSETQ, per germline. Unmatched junction bases numbered 8, after V lost 6 bases and J lost 2 bases. This CDR3 comprises 15 residues. The CDR3 is CASKLAGQGTYEQYF. The CDR3 DNA is TGCGCCAGCAAGTTAGCGGGACAGGGGACCTACGAGCAGTACTTC.

This clone was observed a single time. The chain recombines TRBV5-4 with TRBJ2-1; 10 bases line up with TRBD1. The CDR3 extends over 13 amino acids. Looked up from germline, CDR1 is SGHNT and CDR2 is YYREEE (reference sequence). The V gene end was trimmed by 6 bases and the J gene end by 8 bases; junction bases not matched to a gene: 5. CDR3 bases: TGTGCCAGCACCCGGGACAGGGGAGATGAGCAGTTCTTC. Amino acid sequence: CASTRDRGDEQFF.

This clone was found a few times. The rearrangement joins TRBV30 to TRBJ2-7, with 10 bases that match TRBD2. Germline CDR1 and CDR2: GTSNPN and SVGIG (reference sequence). V gave up 0 bases and J gave up 2 bases; unmatched junction bases: 7. The CDR3 consists of 16 residues. The CDR3 sequence is CAWSVAGLAETYEQYF. CDR3 DNA: TGTGCCTGGAGTGTAGCCGGACTAGCGGAAACCTACGAGCAGTACTTC. The complete variable domain, with remaining parts taken from reference TRBV30 and TRBJ2-7, reads SQTIHQWPATLVQPVGSPLSLECTVEGTSNPNLYWYRQAAGRGLQLLFYSVGIGQISSEVPQNLSASRPQDRQFILSSKKLLLSDSGFYLCAWSVAGLAETYEQYFGPGTRLTVT.

V usage is TRBV10-1 and J usage is TRBJ2-7, with TRBD2 as a possible D gene (6 bases). Germline CDR1 WNHNN, CDR2 SYGVQD (reference sequence). The CDR3 has 14 amino acids. V dropped 5 bases and J dropped 6 bases, with 17 bases sitting between them. DNA of the CDR3: TGCGCCAGCAGTCGCGATCCAGGGAGGAGCGAGCAGTACTTC. Residues: CASSRDPGRSEQYF.

The chain combines TRBV4-1 with TRBJ2-7; D gene unclear. The germline V and J ends were trimmed by 0 bases and 6 bases, with 15 bases remaining between them. Germline V gene data show CDR1 as MGHRA and CDR2 as YSYEKL. This CDR3 has 15 residues. The CDR3 DNA reads TGCGCCAGCAGCCAAGATAACCGCGATTCGGGCGAGCAGTACTTC. As protein: CASSQDNRDSGEQYF.

The chain recombines TRBV25-1 with TRBJ2-7; 7 bases agree with TRBD2. CDR1 MGHDK and CDR2 SYGVNS come from the germline V gene. The ends lost 7 bases at V and 2 bases at J; junction bases unmatched: 11. CDR3 length: 15 amino acids. The CDR3 sequence: CASKVGEGATYEQYF. CDR3 nucleotide sequence: TGTGCCAGCAAGGTAGGGGAGGGAGCGACCTACGAGCAGTACTTC.

This chain links TRBV5-1 with TRBJ1-4; 7 bases agree with TRBD1. The germline CDR1 and CDR2 sequences are SGHRS and YFSETQ. The CDR3 contains 15 residues. The trim removed 0 bases at V and 3 bases at J, leaving 2 bases unmatched. The CDR3 spells CASSLEGQSNEKLFF. The CDR3 DNA reads TGCGCCAGCAGCTTGGAGGGACAGTCTAATGAAAAACTGTTTTTT.

The J gene is TRBJ2-3, the V gene TRBV18, with a possible D match to TRBD2 (6 bases). CDR1 is KGHSH, CDR2 LQKENI, per germline. Trimming stripped 2 bases from V and 0 bases from J, with 12 bases between. The CDR3 runs 16 residues. The CDR3, as DNA: TGTGCCAGCTCACCAGACGTCGGGGGAAGCACAGATACGCAGTATTTT. Protein: CASSPDVGGSTDTQYF.

The chain employs TRBV11-3 and TRBJ2-1, with 12 nucleotides matching TRBD2. The CDR3 runs 15 residues. CDR1 and CDR2 (germline): SGHNT, YENEEA. V gave up 5 bases and J gave up 7 bases; unmatched junction bases: 6. The CDR3 reads CASSPSGGALNEQFF. In DNA form, the CDR3 reads TGTGCCAGCAGCCCTAGCGGGGGGGCCTTGAATGAGCAGTTCTTC.

This chain connects TRBV25-1 to TRBJ2-5, with 8 bases aligning to TRBD2. V lost 4 bases to trimming and J lost 4 bases; unmatched junction nucleotides: 8. Germline CDR1 is MGHDK and CDR2 is SYGVNS. There are 15 residues in the CDR3. Here the CDR3 DNA reads TGTGCCAGCAGTGCGTATCGAAGCGGGGGAGAGACCCAGTACTTC. Protein sequence: CASSAYRSGGETQYF.

V gene TRBV4-1 combines with J gene TRBJ1-1; 8 nucleotides match TRBD1. Germline CDR1 and CDR2: MGHRA and YSYEKL. J was trimmed by 6 bases and V by 0 bases; bases with no gene match: 6. The CDR3 is made up of 15 amino acids. The CDR3 is CASSQETGGDPEAFF. Here the CDR3 DNA reads TGCGCCAGCAGCCAAGAAACAGGGGGGGACCCTGAAGCTTTCTTT.

The chain is built from TRBV18 and TRBJ1-1; D uncertain. CDR1 is KGHSH, CDR2 LQKENI, per germline. The V end lost 3 bases, the J end lost 5 bases, and 7 bases lay between the germline ends. The CDR3 has 12 residues. This CDR3 reads CASSPGMTEAFF. CDR3 sequence (DNA): TGTGCCAGCTCACCCGGGATGACTGAAGCTTTCTTT.

This clone has only one observation. The J gene is TRBJ1-6, the V gene TRBV5-1; 7 positions match TRBD1. Germline V CDR1 and CDR2: SGHRS, YFSETQ. V dropped 4 bases and J dropped 9; count of bases not matched to a gene: 7. The CDR3 has 14 amino acids. Written as DNA, the CDR3 is TGCGCCAGCAGCGGGGGGACAGACAGTTCACCCCTCCACTTT. Protein product: CASSGGTDSSPLHF.

Note on this clone: The sample holds other DNA sequences that translate to the same CDR3. V and J are TRBV19 and TRBJ2-5; D not resolved. Germline V lookup: CDR1 LNHDA, CDR2 SQIVND (reference sequence). This CDR3 has 13 residues. V lost 3 bases and J 4 bases, leaving 9 bases between the germline ends. CDR3 loop: CASSIVTTETQYF. The CDR3 DNA sequence: TGTGCCAGTAGTATCGTTACTACAGAGACCCAGTACTTC.

The table lists this clone with a count of one. The rearrangement links TRBV5-4 to TRBJ2-2, with 9 positions matching TRBD1. CDR3 length: 16 amino acids. V shed 3 bases, J shed 4 bases, and the junction held 7 bases outside the gene matches. Germline V lookup: CDR1 SGHNT, CDR2 YYREEE (reference sequence). CDR3 amino acids: CASSWGQGDGTGELFF. The CDR3 nucleotides read TGTGCCAGCAGCTGGGGACAGGGAGATGGCACCGGGGAGCTGTTTTTT.

This chain joins TRBV29-1 and TRBJ2-7; 8 bases fit TRBD2. Germline V gene data show CDR1 as SQVTM and CDR2 as ANQGSEA. The CDR3 covers 15 residues. V lost 0 bases and J lost 4; bases outside the gene matches: 8. This CDR3 reads CSVEEGTRPDYEQYF. The CDR3 DNA reads as TGCAGCGTTGAAGAGGGGACTAGGCCTGATTACGAGCAGTACTTC.

The chain has TRBV4-2 and TRBJ2-1; 10 bases align to TRBD2. Germline CDR1 LGHNA, CDR2 YNFKEQ. V shed 2 bases, J shed 10 bases, and the junction held 11 bases outside the gene matches. This CDR3 has 16 amino acids. CDR3 DNA sequence: TGTGCCAGCAGCCAAAAATCCGGGACTAGCGTCCGAGAGCAGTTCTTC. This translates into CASSQKSGTSVREQFF.

The chain carries TRBV7-2 and TRBJ2-5, with 7 bases fitting TRBD2. From germline, CDR1 is SGHTA and CDR2 FQGNSA. This CDR3 region has 14 residues. The junction had 2 bases not matched to a gene; V was cut back by 0 bases and J by 4 bases. CDR3 sequence (DNA): TGTGCCAGCAGCTTAGCGGGGGGGTCAGAGACCCAGTACTTC. Amino acids: CASSLAGGSETQYF.

The chain recombines TRBV27 with TRBJ1-4, with 9 bases lining up with TRBD1. The germline gives CDR1 MNHEY, CDR2 SMNVEV (reference sequence). V gave up 5 bases and J gave up 6 bases; unmatched junction bases: 4. The CDR3 consists of 14 residues. The DNA for the CDR3 is TGTGCCAGCAGTCACGGACAGGGGCATGAAAAACTGTTTTTT. Protein sequence: CASSHGQGHEKLFF.